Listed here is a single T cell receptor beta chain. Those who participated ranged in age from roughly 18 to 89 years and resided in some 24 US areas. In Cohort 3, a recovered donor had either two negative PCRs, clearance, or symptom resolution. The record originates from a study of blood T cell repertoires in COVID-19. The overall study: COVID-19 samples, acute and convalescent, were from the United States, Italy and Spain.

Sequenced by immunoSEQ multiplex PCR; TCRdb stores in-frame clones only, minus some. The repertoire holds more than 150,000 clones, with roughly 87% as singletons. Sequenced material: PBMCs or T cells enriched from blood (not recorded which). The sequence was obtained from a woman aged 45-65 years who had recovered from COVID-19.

CDR3 bases: TGTGCCAGCAGTTTATGGTTGGGGGCGTCCGGAAACACCATATATTTT. This translates into CASSLWLGASGNTIYF. This chain joins TRBV28 and TRBJ1-3, with D tentatively TRBD1 (6 bases). This CDR3 comprises 16 residues. CDR1 is MDHEN and CDR2 is SYDVKM in the germline V gene. V was trimmed by 0 bases and J by 4 bases, leaving 13 bases between them.